The present entry profiles one T cell receptor (beta chain) with its context. This CDR3 comprises 13 residues. The germline V gene encodes CDR1 MNHEY and CDR2 SVGAGI. V was pared by 1 base and J by 8 bases, with 11 bases between. This entry comes from a study of shared clonotypes between healthy human individuals. Repertoires were generated with immunoSEQ multiplex PCR, while TCRdb's copy carries only in-frame clones and drops some. This table has 2 million to 2.5 million clones, approximately 96% appearing once. The sample was naive CD4+ T cells sorted from blood. Subset denoted: CD45RA+ positively selected. V usage is TRBV6-5 and J usage is TRBJ1-2; D is uncertain. The receptor was isolated from a man younger than 35 in good health. CDR3 sequence: CASSYLVPPGYTF. CDR3 nucleotides: TGTGCCAGCAGTTACTTGGTCCCACCCGGCTACACCTTC.